This T cell receptor (beta chain) is drawn from a study of cytomegalovirus exposure and HLA in healthy donors. V lost 4 bases and J lost 3, with 17 bases in between. The germline V gene encodes CDR1 SGHNT and CDR2 YYREEE (reference sequence). This CDR3 is built from 15 residues. Among the roughly 110 subjects of the validation cohort, separate from the approximately 700-subject first cohort, were the donors. Sequencing was performed with immunoSEQ multiplex PCR; in TCRdb, only in-frame clones are kept and a portion is missing. The sample has 150,000 or so clones; approximately 90% are singletons. The clonotype was recovered from a woman in her twenties or thirties in good health and CMV-seropositive. The sequenced material came from PBMCs. The chain has TRBV5-4 and TRBJ2-7; D might be TRBD2 (6 bases). The CDR3 region has the DNA TGTGCCAGCAGCGAGGTCGGGACTTCCGTCTACGAGCAGTACTTC. Protein: CASSEVGTSVYEQYF.